One sample yielded the 26 T cell receptor beta chains listed below, sequenced in a study of radiotherapy plus CTLA-4 blockade in lung cancer. The method was immunoSEQ multiplex PCR; TCRdb's version includes in-frame clones alone and lacks a portion of them. This sample carries 65,000 to 85,000 clones, 74% of them seen once, and the ten largest clones take 8% to 10%. The source was peripheral blood, collected from a patient treated with radiotherapy plus ipilimumab. These receptors were obtained from a human donor with non-small cell lung cancer whose response to radiotherapy plus ipilimumab could not be evaluated.

The rearrangement links TRBV5-1 to TRBJ2-5; the match to TRBD1 covers 7 bases. The J call is uncertain, as TRBJ2-7 better fits the DNA end. From germline, CDR1 is SGHRS and CDR2 YFSETQ. This CDR3 spans 14 amino acids. The CDR3 nucleotides are TGCGCCAGCAGCTTGATGACAGGGCCCTACGAGCAGTACTTC. Protein: CASSLMTGPYEQYF.

The chain employs TRBV19 and TRBJ2-7; 8 bases fit TRBD2. The trim removed 5 bases at V and 6 bases at J, leaving 24 bases unmatched. The CDR3 runs to 19 residues. Germline V CDR1 and CDR2: LNHDA, SQIVND (reference sequence). For the CDR3, the DNA is TGTGCCAGTAGTTCTCGACTAAGCGGGAGAGCAGGGGCACTACTCGAGCAGTACTTC. Encoded protein: CASSSRLSGRAGALLEQYF.

This rearrangement joins TRBV19 to TRBJ2-1; the match to TRBD2 covers 12 bases. CDR3 size: 14 residues. The ends lost 3 bases at V and 8 bases at J; junction bases unmatched: 2. Germline lookup yields CDR1 LNHDA and CDR2 SQIVND (reference sequence). DNA of the CDR3: TGTGCCAGTAGTATTTGGACTAGCGGGGATGAGCAGTTCTTC. This codes for CASSIWTSGDEQFF.

V gene TRBV4-2 combines with J gene TRBJ2-5; 14 nucleotides agree with TRBD2. V gave up 0 bases and J gave up 4 bases; unmatched junction bases: 10. This CDR3 region has 19 residues. Germline CDR1 and CDR2: LGHNA and YNFKEQ. This chain's CDR3 is CASSQDPGLAGEETETQYF. In DNA form, the CDR3 reads TGTGCCAGCAGCCAAGACCCGGGACTAGCGGGAGAGGAAACAGAGACCCAGTACTTC.

The chain couples TRBV5-4 to TRBJ1-4, with TRBD1 matching 7 bases. Trimming removed 4 bases from V and 8 bases from J; junction bases left unmatched: 5. The CDR3 contains 13 residues. Per the germline V gene, CDR1 is SGHNT and CDR2 is YYREEE (reference sequence). CDR3 DNA: TGTGCCAGCAGCGAAGGGGGCGACGAAAAACTGTTTTTT. Translated, it gives CASSEGGDEKLFF. Based on the CDR3 plus reference TRBV5-4 and TRBJ1-4, the full variable domain is ETGVTQSPTHLIKTRGQQVTLRCSSQSGHNTVSWYQQALGQGPQFIFQYYREEENGRGNFPPRFSGLQFPNYSSELNVNALELDDSALYLCASSEGGDEKLFFGSGTQLSVL.

V gene TRBV6-5 combines with J gene TRBJ1-2; 8 bases agree with TRBD1. The CDR3 has 15 amino acids. CDR1 and CDR2 (germline): MNHEY, SVGAGI. V lost 5 bases, J lost 7 bases, and 12 bases stayed unmatched. This CDR3 is CASSGPGQGMGGYTF. The CDR3 DNA follows: TGTGCCAGCAGTGGCCCAGGACAGGGAATGGGTGGCTACACCTTC.

The rearrangement uses TRBV4-1 and TRBJ2-4; 7 bases are shared with TRBD1. Germline CDR1 MGHRA, CDR2 YSYEKL. The CDR3 runs 17 residues. The junction had 8 bases not matched to a gene; V was cut back by 3 bases and J by 0 bases. CDR3 loop: CASSQPRQGSAKNIQYF. The CDR3 region has the DNA TGCGCCAGCAGCCAGCCCCGACAGGGTTCAGCCAAAAACATTCAGTACTTC.

The rearrangement joins TRBV7-9 to TRBJ1-4; D is unclear. This CDR3 spans 14 amino acids. Trimming removed 4 bases at V and 5 bases at J, with 11 bases between. The germline V gene encodes CDR1 SEHNR and CDR2 FQNEAQ (reference sequence). CDR3 region: CASSSSSGNEKLFF. CDR3 nucleotides: TGTGCCAGCAGCTCCAGCAGCGGCAATGAAAAACTGTTTTTT.

The chain combines TRBV5-4 with TRBJ2-3; the D gene is possibly TRBD2 (6 bases). V lost 9 bases and J 2 bases, leaving 19 bases between the germline ends. This CDR3 has 15 amino acids. The germline gives CDR1 SGHNT, CDR2 YYREEE (reference sequence). As DNA, the CDR3 is TGTGCCACCCGGCTGGGGCGGGACCTCACAGATACGCAGTATTTT. Protein sequence: CATRLGRDLTDTQYF.

The gene calls are TRBV9 and TRBJ2-5; a weak D match, TRBD2 (5 bases). Germline-derived CDR1 and CDR2 are SGDLS and YYNGEE. Trimming cost V 0 bases and J 1 base, with 10 bases left between them. There are 15 residues in the CDR3. The CDR3 sequence is CASSVDPGIQETQYF. CDR3 nucleotides: TGTGCCAGCAGCGTAGATCCGGGGATCCAAGAGACCCAGTACTTC.

This clone was detected only once. The chain has TRBV9 and TRBJ2-3; 12 bases are shared with TRBD2. Germline V gives CDR1 SGDLS, CDR2 YYNGEE. The trim removed 4 bases at V and 9 bases at J, leaving 12 bases unmatched. The CDR3 length is 16 residues. CDR3 bases: TGTGCCAGCAGCTCGTCACTAGCGGGAGGACTTACCACGCAGTATTTT. Translation: CASSSSLAGGLTTQYF.

The table lists this clone with a few counts. The gene calls are TRBV27 and TRBJ1-2, with 7 nucleotides matching TRBD1. J lost 3 bases, V lost 3 bases, and 4 bases had no gene match. CDR1 and CDR2 (germline): MNHEY, SMNVEV (reference sequence). The length of the CDR3 is 14 residues. CDR3 sequence (DNA): TGTGCCAGCAGTTTCCACGGGACAGACTATGGCTACACCTTC. Residues: CASSFHGTDYGYTF.

The chain couples TRBV5-1 to TRBJ2-5; 10 positions match TRBD2. CDR1 is SGHRS, CDR2 YFSETQ, per germline. The CDR3 covers 14 residues. With 2 bases clipped from V and 2 bases from J, the junction kept 0 bases outside the gene matches. CDR3 bases: TGCGCCAGCAGCTTAGCGGGGGGGCAAGAGACCCAGTACTTC. Protein: CASSLAGGQETQYF.

This clone has only a few counts. The V call is TRBV27, the J call TRBJ2-1; TRBD1 matches at 7 bases. Germline loops: CDR1 MNHEY, CDR2 SMNVEV (reference sequence). J gave up 9 bases and V 2 bases, and 19 bases lay outside the gene matches. The length of the CDR3 is 18 residues. The CDR3 loop reads CASSLLGGGGYNNPEQFF. The CDR3 DNA is TGTGCCAGCAGTTTACTAGGGGGCGGCGGGTACAATAATCCTGAGCAGTTCTTC.

The chain employs TRBV5-6 and TRBJ1-1; no reliable D call. V lost 2 bases and J lost 5, with 10 bases in between. This CDR3 is built from 13 residues. The germline V gene encodes CDR1 SGHDT and CDR2 YYEEEE. The CDR3 here is CASSFVSGTEAFF. The CDR3 coding sequence is TGTGCCAGCAGCTTTGTTAGTGGTACTGAAGCTTTCTTT. The full variable domain, its missing parts supplied by reference TRBV5-6 and TRBJ1-1, is DAGVTQSPTHLIKTRGQQVTLRCSPKSGHDTVSWYQQALGQGPQFIFQYYEEEERQRGNFPDRFSGHQFPNYSSELNVNALLLGDSALYLCASSFVSGTEAFFGQGTRLTVV.

The chain has TRBV5-8 and TRBJ1-3, with D uncertain. Germline V gives CDR1 SGHTS, CDR2 YDEGEE. Trimming took 2 bases from V and 3 from J, leaving 3 bases between them. The CDR3 loop spans 12 amino acids. CDR3 nucleotides: TGTGCCAGCAGCTTATATGGAAACACCATATATTTT. Translation: CASSLYGNTIYF. Full variable domain (missing parts from reference TRBV5-8 and TRBJ1-3): EAGVTQSPTHLIKTRGQQATLRCSPISGHTSVYWYQQALGLGLQFLLWYDEGEERNRGNFPPRFSGRQFPNYSSELNVNALELEDSALYLCASSLYGNTIYFGEGSWLTVV.

Only one count was recorded for this clone. The chain recombines TRBV11-2 with TRBJ2-5, with 14 bases lining up with TRBD2. Near its end, the DNA agrees better with TRBJ2-7, so the J call may be wrong. Per the germline V gene, CDR1 is SGHAT and CDR2 is FQNNGV. The CDR3 sequence is 15 residues long. The CDR3 protein is CASRLAGGPPYEQYF. CDR3 nucleotides: TGTGCCAGCCGACTAGCGGGAGGGCCTCCCTACGAGCAGTACTTC.

V is TRBV11-2 and J is TRBJ2-5; 16 bases are a match to TRBD2. The V gene end was trimmed by 5 bases and the J gene end by 5 bases; junction bases not matched to a gene: 8. The CDR3 length is 17 residues. Germline loops: CDR1 SGHAT, CDR2 FQNNGV. CDR3 residues: CASSPGTSGREGETQYF. CDR3 nucleotide sequence: TGTGCCAGCAGCCCTGGGACTAGCGGGAGGGAGGGGGAGACCCAGTACTTC.

The CDR3 sequence: CASSPGQDPYQETQYF. In DNA form, the CDR3 reads TGTGCCAGCTCACCAGGACAGGACCCGTACCAAGAGACCCAGTACTTC. The chain carries TRBV18 and TRBJ2-5, with 7 bases fitting TRBD1. The CDR3 has 16 amino acids. From germline, CDR1 is KGHSH and CDR2 LQKENI. Trimming removed 2 bases from V and 0 bases from J; junction bases left unmatched: 6.

The chain joins TRBV4-1 to TRBJ2-2; TRBD1 aligns across 9 bases. V lost 1 base, J lost 6 bases, and 21 bases stayed unmatched. Germline CDR1 is MGHRA and CDR2 is YSYEKL. The CDR3 is made up of 21 amino acids. The CDR3 protein is CASSQGSLGTGRGGGSGELFF. CDR3 coding DNA: TGCGCCAGCAGCCAAGGATCGCTTGGGACAGGGAGAGGGGGTGGTTCCGGGGAGCTGTTTTTT.

This chain joins TRBV7-2 and TRBJ2-7, with TRBD2 matching over 9 bases. Germline V gives CDR1 SGHTA, CDR2 FQGNSA. CDR3 size: 16 residues. J gave up 2 bases and V 1 base, and 6 bases lay outside the gene matches. Here the CDR3 reads CASSLVASGATYEQYF. The CDR3 bases are TGTGCCAGCAGCTTAGTAGCTAGCGGGGCAACCTACGAGCAGTACTTC.

CDR3 DNA: TGCGCCAGCAGCTTACAGGGAGTGAACACTGAAGCTTTCTTT. Residues: CASSLQGVNTEAFF. The rearrangement uses TRBV5-1 and TRBJ1-1; D might be TRBD1 (6 bases). Germline loops: CDR1 SGHRS, CDR2 YFSETQ. The CDR3 has 14 amino acids. V shed 2 bases and J shed 0 bases, with 8 bases lying between them.

This chain uses TRBV10-3 with TRBJ1-2; no firm D call. Per germline, CDR1 ENHRY and CDR2 SYGVKD. This CDR3 is 14 amino acids long. V shed 9 bases and J shed 2 bases, with 16 bases lying between them. As DNA, the CDR3 is TGTGCCATAAGGCCTGCGAGGGAAAACTATGGCTACACCTTC. Encoded protein: CAIRPARENYGYTF.

V gene TRBV6-5 combines with J gene TRBJ2-7, with D possibly being TRBD2 (6 bases). Trimming shortened V by 2 bases and J by 0 bases, and 11 bases separated the two germline ends. This CDR3 has 15 residues. From germline, CDR1 is MNHEY and CDR2 SVGAGI. CDR3 amino acids: CASSYVGLSSYEQYF. The CDR3 nucleotides are TGTGCCAGCAGTTACGTGGGACTGAGCTCCTACGAGCAGTACTTC.

V is TRBV19 and J is TRBJ1-5; a possible D gene is TRBD1 (5 bases). Germline assignment: CDR1 LNHDA and CDR2 SQIVND (reference sequence). CDR3 length equals 16 residues. V was cut by 5 bases and J by 2 bases, with 16 bases left in between. CDR3: CASSVTGRVGNQPQHF. DNA of the CDR3: TGTGCCAGTAGTGTTACAGGTCGGGTGGGCAATCAGCCCCAGCATTTT. Drawing the rest from reference TRBV19 and TRBJ1-5, the complete variable domain is DGGITQSPKYLFRKEGQNVTLSCEQNLNHDAMYWYRQDPGQGLRLIYYSQIVNDFQKGDIAEGYSVSREKKESFPLTVTSAQKNPTAFYLCASSVTGRVGNQPQHFGDGTRLSIL.

This clone was detected only once. The chain links TRBV5-4 to TRBJ2-3; tentatively, D is TRBD2 (5 bases). This CDR3 contains 15 residues. Between the trimmed V and J ends, which lost 1 base and 5 bases, there was a span of 14 bases. Per germline, CDR1 SGHNT and CDR2 YYREEE (reference sequence). CDR3 sequence: CASSLRGYPLDTQYF. Here the CDR3 DNA reads TGTGCCAGCAGCTTGAGAGGGTACCCCTTAGATACGCAGTATTTT. The whole variable domain, filled in from reference TRBV5-4 and TRBJ2-3, reads ETGVTQSPTHLIKTRGQQVTLRCSSQSGHNTVSWYQQALGQGPQFIFQYYREEENGRGNFPPRFSGLQFPNYSSELNVNALELDDSALYLCASSLRGYPLDTQYFGPGTRLTVL.